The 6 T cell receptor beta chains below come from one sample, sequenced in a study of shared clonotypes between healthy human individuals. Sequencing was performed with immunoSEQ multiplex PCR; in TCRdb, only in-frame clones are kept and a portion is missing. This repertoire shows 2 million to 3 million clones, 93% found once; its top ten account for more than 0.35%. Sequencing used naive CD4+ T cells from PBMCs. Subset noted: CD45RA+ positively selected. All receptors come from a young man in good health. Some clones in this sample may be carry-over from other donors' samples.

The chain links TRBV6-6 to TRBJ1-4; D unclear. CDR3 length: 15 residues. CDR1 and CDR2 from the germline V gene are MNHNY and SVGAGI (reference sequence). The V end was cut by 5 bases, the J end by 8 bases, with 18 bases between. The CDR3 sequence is CASSTPGRSGEKLFF. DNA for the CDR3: TGTGCCAGCAGTACCCCCGGCAGGAGTGGAGAAAAACTGTTTTTT.

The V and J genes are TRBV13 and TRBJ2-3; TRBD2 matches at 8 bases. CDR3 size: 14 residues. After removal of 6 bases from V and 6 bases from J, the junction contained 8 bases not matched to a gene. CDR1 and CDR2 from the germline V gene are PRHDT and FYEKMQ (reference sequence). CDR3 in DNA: TGTGCCAGCAGTCGCTCTAGCGGGTCGGATACGCAGTATTTT. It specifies CASSRSSGSDTQYF.

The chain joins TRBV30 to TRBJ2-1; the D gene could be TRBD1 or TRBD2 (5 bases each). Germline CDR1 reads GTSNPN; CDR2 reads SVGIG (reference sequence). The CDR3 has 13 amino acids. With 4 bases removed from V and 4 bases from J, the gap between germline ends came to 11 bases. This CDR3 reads CAWTRGQYNEQFF. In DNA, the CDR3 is TGTGCCTGGACTCGGGGCCAATACAATGAGCAGTTCTTC.

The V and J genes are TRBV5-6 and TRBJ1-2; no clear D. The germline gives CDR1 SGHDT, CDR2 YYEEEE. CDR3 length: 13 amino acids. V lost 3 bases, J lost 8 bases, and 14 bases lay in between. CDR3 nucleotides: TGTGCCAGCAGCTACGCTGGCGGGTCAGGCTACACCTTC. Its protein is CASSYAGGSGYTF. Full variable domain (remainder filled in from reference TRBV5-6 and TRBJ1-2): DAGVTQSPTHLIKTRGQQVTLRCSPKSGHDTVSWYQQALGQGPQFIFQYYEEEERQRGNFPDRFSGHQFPNYSSELNVNALLLGDSALYLCASSYAGGSGYTFGSGTRLTVV.

The CDR3 DNA reads TGTGCCAGCTCACCCCAGGGGGCCGGGTCCAACACTGAAGCTTTCTTT. As protein: CASSPQGAGSNTEAFF. The gene calls are TRBV18 and TRBJ1-1; 8 nucleotides align to TRBD1. The CDR3 loop spans 16 amino acids. Trimming at V came to 3 bases and at J to 2 bases, leaving 8 bases not matched to a gene. Germline CDR1 KGHSH, CDR2 LQKENI. Full variable domain (remainder filled in from reference TRBV18 and TRBJ1-1): NAGVMQNPRHLVRRRGQEARLRCSPMKGHSHVYWYRQLPEEGLKFMVYLQKENIIDESGMPKERFSAEFPKEGPSILRIQQVVRGDSAAYFCASSPQGAGSNTEAFFGQGTRLTVV.

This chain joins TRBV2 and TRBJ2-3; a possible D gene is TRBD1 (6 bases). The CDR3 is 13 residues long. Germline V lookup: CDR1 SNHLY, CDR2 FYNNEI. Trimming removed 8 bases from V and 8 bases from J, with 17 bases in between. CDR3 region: CASLAGTFGTQYF. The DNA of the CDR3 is TGTGCCAGCTTGGCAGGGACATTCGGTACGCAGTATTTT. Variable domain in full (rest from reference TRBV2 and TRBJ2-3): EPEVTQTPSHQVTQMGQEVILRCVPISNHLYFYWYRQILGQKVEFLVSFYNNEISEKSEIFDDQFSVERPDGSNFTLKIRSTKLEDSAMYFCASLAGTFGTQYFGPGTRLTVL.